This TCR beta chain appears in the sequencing data of a study of Ad26.COV2.S vaccination and SARS-CoV-2 variants. The J segment lost 5 bases and the V segment lost 0 bases, leaving 1 base of the junction unmatched. CDR3 length equals 15 residues. Germline lookup yields CDR1 SGHDN and CDR2 FVKESK. The repertoire was sequenced with immunoSEQ multiplex PCR; TCRdb's copy has only in-frame clones and lacks some. Counted here are approximately 400,000 clones, about 91% occurring once; the ten biggest clones make up 3% to 5%. The receptor was isolated from a human donor who had recovered from COVID-19. The material was peripheral blood, obtained after recovery from COVID-19. This chain uses TRBV14 with TRBJ2-1, with TRBD1 matching 10 bases. CDR3 bases: TGTGCCAGCAGCCAAGAGGACAGGGGGGACAATGAGCAGTTCTTC. It specifies CASSQEDRGDNEQFF.